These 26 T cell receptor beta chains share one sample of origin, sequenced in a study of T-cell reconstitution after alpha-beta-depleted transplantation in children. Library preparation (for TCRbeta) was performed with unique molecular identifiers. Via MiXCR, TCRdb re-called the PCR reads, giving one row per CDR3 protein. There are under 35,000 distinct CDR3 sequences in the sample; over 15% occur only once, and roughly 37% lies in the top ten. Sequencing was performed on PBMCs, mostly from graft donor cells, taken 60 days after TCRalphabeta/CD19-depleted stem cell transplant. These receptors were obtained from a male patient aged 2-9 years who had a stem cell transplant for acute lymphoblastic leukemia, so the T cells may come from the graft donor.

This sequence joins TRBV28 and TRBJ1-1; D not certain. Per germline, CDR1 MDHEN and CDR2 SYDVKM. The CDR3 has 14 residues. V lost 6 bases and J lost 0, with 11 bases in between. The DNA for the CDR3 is TGTGCCAGCAGCCCTGGACCCCTGAACACTGAAGCTTTCTTT. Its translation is CASSPGPLNTEAFF.

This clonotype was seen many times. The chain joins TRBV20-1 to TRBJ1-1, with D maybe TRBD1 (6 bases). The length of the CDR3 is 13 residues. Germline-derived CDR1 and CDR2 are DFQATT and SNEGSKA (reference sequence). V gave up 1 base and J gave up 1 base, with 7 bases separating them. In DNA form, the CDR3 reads TGCAGTGCTAGAGCGGGGGCGAACACTGAAGCTTTCTTT. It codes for CSARAGANTEAFF.

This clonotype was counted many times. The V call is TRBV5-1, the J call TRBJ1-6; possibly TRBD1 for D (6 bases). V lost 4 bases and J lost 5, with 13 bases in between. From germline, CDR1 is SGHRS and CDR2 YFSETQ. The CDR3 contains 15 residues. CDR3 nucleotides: TGCGCCAGCAGCCAACTGGGACACGATAATTCACCCCTCCACTTT. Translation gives CASSQLGHDNSPLHF.

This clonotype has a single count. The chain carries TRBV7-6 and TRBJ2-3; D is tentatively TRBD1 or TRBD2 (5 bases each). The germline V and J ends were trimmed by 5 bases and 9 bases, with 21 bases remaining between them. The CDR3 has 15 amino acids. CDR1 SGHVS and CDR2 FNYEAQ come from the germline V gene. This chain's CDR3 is CASSAARGGPWTQYF. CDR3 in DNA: TGTGCCAGCAGCGCCGCGAGGGGCGGGCCTTGGACGCAGTATTTT.

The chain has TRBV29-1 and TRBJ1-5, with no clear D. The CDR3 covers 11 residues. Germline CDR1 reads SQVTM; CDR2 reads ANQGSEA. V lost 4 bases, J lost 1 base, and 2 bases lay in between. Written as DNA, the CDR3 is TGCAGCGTTGGGAGCAATCAGCCCCAGCATTTT. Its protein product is CSVGSNQPQHF.

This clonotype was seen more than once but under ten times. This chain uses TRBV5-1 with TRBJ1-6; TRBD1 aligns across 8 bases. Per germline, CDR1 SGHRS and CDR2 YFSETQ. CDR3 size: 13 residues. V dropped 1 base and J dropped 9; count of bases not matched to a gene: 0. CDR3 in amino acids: CASSLTGGSPLHF. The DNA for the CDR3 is TGCGCCAGCAGCTTGACAGGGGGTTCACCCCTCCACTTT.

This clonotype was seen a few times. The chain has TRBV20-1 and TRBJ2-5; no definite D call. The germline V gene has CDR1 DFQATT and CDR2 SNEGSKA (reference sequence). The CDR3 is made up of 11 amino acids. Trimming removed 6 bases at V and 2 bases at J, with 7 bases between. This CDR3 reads CSAIKQETQYF. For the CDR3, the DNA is TGCAGTGCCATAAAGCAAGAGACCCAGTACTTC.

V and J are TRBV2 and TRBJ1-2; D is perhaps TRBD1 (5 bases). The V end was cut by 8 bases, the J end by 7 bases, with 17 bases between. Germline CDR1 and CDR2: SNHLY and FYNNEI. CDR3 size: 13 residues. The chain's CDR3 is CASRIQGPRGYTF. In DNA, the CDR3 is TGTGCCAGCCGCATTCAGGGCCCCCGTGGCTACACCTTC.

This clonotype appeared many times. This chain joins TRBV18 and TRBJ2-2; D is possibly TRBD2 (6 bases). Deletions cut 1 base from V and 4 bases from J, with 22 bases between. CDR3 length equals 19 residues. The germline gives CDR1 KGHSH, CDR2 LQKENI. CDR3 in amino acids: CASSPQSLLFGGVTGELFF. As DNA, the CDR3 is TGTGCCAGCTCACCACAATCGCTCTTATTCGGAGGGGTCACCGGGGAGCTGTTTTTT.

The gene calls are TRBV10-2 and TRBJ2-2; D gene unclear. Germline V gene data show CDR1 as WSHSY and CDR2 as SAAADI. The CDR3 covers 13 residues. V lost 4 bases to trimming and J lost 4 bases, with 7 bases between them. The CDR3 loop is CASSGLGTGELFF. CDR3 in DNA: TGCGCCAGCAGTGGGTTGGGCACCGGGGAGCTGTTTTTT.

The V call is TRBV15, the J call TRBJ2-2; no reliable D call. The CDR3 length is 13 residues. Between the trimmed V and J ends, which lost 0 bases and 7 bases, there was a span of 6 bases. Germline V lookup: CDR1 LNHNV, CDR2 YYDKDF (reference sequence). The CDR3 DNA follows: TGTGCCACCAGCAGAGAGGTTGGCGGGGAGCTGTTTTTT. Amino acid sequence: CATSREVGGELFF. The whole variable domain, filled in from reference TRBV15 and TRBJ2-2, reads DAMVIQNPRYQVTQFGKPVTLSCSQTLNHNVMYWYQQKSSQAPKLLFHYYDKDFNNEADTPDNFQSRRPNTSFCFLDIRSPGLGDTAMYLCATSREVGGELFFGEGSRLTVL.

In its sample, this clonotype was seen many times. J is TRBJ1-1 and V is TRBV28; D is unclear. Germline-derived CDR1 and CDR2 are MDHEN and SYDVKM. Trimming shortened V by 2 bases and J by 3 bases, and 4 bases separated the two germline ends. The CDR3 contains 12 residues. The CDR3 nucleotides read TGTGCCAGCAGTTTAGGAGACACTGAAGCTTTCTTT. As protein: CASSLGDTEAFF.

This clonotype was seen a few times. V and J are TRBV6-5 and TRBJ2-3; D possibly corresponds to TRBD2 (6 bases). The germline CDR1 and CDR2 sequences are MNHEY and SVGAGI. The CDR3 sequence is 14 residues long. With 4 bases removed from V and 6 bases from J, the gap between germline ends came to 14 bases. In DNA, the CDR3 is TGTGCCAGCAGTTTTAGCGGTACTACCGATACGCAGTATTTT. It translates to CASSFSGTTDTQYF.

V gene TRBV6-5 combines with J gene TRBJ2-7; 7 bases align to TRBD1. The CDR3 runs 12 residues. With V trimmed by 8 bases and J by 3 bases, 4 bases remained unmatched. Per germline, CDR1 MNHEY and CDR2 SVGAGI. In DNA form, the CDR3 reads TGTGCCAGCTGGCAGGGGGTCTACGAGCAGTACTTC. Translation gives CASWQGVYEQYF.

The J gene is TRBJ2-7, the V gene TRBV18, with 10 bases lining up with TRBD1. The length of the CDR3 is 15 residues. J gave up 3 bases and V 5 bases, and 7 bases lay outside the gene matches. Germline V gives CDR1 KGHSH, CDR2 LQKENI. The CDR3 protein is CASSGTGEGFYEQYF. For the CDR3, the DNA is TGTGCCAGCTCAGGGACAGGGGAGGGCTTCTACGAGCAGTACTTC.

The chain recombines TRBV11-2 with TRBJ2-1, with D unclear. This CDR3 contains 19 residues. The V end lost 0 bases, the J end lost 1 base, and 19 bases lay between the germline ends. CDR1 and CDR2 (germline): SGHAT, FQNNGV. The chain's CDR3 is CASSLEMGSAIGSYNEQFF. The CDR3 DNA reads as TGTGCCAGCAGCTTAGAAATGGGGTCGGCGATAGGGTCCTACAATGAGCAGTTCTTC. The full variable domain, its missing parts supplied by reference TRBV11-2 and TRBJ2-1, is EAGVAQSPRYKIIEKRQSVAFWCNPISGHATLYWYQQILGQGPKLLIQFQNNGVVDDSQLPKDRFSAERLKGVDSTLKIQPAKLEDSAVYLCASSLEMGSAIGSYNEQFFGPGTRLTVL.

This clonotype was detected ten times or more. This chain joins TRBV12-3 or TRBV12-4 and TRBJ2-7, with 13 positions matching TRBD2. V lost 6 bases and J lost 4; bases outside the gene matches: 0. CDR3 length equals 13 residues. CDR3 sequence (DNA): TGTGCCAGCAGACTAGCGGGAGGGTACGAGCAGTACTTC. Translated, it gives CASRLAGGYEQYF.

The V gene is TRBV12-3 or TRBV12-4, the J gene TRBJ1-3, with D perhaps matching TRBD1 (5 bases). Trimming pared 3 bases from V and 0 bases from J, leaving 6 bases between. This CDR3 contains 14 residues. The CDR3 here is CASSFQGSGNTIYF. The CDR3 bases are TGTGCCAGCAGTTTCCAGGGCTCTGGAAACACCATATATTTT.

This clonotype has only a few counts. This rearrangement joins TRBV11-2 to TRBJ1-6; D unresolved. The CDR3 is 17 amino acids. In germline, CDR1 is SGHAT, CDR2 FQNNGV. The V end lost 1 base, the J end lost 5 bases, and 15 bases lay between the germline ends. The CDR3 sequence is CASSLGSIQWDNSPLHF. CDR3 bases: TGTGCCAGCAGCTTAGGATCAATTCAGTGGGATAATTCACCCCTCCACTTT.

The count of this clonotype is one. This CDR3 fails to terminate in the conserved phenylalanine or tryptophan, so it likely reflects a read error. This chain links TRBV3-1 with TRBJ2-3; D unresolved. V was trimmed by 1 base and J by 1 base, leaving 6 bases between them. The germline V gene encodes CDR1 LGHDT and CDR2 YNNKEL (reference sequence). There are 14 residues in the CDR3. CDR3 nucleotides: TGTGCCAGCAGCCAAGGTAGAGGCACAGATACGCAGTATTGT. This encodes CASSQGRGTDTQYC.

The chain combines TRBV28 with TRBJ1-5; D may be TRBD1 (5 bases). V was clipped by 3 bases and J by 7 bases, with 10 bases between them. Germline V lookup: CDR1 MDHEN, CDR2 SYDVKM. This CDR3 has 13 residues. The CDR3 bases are TGTGCCAGCAGTTTCACCCGGGGCCAGCCCCAGCATTTT. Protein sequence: CASSFTRGQPQHF.

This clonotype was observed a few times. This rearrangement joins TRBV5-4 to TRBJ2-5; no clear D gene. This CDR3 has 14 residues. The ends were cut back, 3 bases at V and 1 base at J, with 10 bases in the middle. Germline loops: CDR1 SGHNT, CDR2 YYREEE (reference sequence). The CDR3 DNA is TGTGCCAGCAGCTCTATTACCCCCCAAGAGACCCAGTACTTC. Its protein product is CASSSITPQETQYF.

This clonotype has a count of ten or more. CDR3 nucleotide sequence: TGTGCCAGCAGCTGGACAGGGGCCCGCGCCAATCAGCCCCAGCATTTT. Its translation is CASSWTGARANQPQHF. The chain carries TRBV12-3 or TRBV12-4 and TRBJ1-5; TRBD1 matches 9 bases. This CDR3 has 16 amino acids. J lost 3 bases, V lost 6 bases, and 9 bases had no gene match.

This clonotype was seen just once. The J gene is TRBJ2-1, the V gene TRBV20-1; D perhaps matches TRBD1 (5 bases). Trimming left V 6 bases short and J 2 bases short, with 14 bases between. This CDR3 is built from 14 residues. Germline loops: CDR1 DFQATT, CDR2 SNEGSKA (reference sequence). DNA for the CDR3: TGCAGTGCCCCAGGGATATCTCCCTACAATGAGCAGTTCTTC. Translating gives CSAPGISPYNEQFF.

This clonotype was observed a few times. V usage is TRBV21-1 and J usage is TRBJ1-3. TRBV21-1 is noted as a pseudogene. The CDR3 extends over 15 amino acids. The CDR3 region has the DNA TGTGCCAGCAGCAAAGACAACGGCTCTGGAAACACCATATATTTT. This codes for CASSKDNGSGNTIYF.

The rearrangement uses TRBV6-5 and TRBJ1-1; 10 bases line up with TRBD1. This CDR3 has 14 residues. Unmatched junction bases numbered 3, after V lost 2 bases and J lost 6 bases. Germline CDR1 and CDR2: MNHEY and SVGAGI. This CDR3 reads CASSYPGQGAEAFF. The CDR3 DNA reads TGTGCCAGCAGTTACCCCGGACAGGGGGCTGAAGCTTTCTTT.